The present TCR beta chain was sequenced within a study of patients and donors after allogeneic stem cell transplantation. TCRdb re-analysed the RT-PCR reads in MiXCR, keeping a single row per CDR3 protein. The sample comprises fewer than 500,000 distinct CDR3 sequences, around 16% of which are singletons, and just over 7% rests with the top ten. CDR3 length: 19 amino acids. Germline values: CDR1 SGHRS, CDR2 YFSETQ. The V gene end was trimmed by 1 base and the J gene end by 0 bases; junction bases not matched to a gene: 8. The sequenced sample was blood, either unsorted or a sorted T cell fraction (not recorded which). This receptor was taken from a human donor who was either an allogeneic HSCT recipient or a stem cell or donor lymphocyte infusion donor (not recorded which). It is not recorded whose cells these are; they may come from a transplant donor. This chain connects TRBV5-1 to TRBJ2-2; 11 positions match TRBD2. CDR3 coding DNA: TGCGCCAGCAGCTTGCGACTAGCGGGAATTGGGGCGAACACCGGGGAGCTGTTTTTT. Translation: CASSLRLAGIGANTGELFF.